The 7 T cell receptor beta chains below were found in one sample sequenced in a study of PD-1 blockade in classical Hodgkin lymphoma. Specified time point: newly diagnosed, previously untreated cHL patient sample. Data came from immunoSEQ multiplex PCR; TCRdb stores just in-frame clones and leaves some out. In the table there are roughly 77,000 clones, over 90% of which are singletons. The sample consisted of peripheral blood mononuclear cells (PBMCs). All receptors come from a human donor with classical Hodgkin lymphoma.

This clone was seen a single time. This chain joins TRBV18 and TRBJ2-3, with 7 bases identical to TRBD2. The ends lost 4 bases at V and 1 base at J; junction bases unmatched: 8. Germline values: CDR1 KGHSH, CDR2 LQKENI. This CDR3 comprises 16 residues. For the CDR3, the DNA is TGTGCCAGCTCACTTGGGACTACGTGGGGCACAGATACGCAGTATTTT. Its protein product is CASSLGTTWGTDTQYF. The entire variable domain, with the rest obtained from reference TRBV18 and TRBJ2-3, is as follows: NAGVMQNPRHLVRRRGQEARLRCSPMKGHSHVYWYRQLPEEGLKFMVYLQKENIIDESGMPKERFSAEFPKEGPSILRIQQVVRGDSAAYFCASSLGTTWGTDTQYFGPGTRLTVL.

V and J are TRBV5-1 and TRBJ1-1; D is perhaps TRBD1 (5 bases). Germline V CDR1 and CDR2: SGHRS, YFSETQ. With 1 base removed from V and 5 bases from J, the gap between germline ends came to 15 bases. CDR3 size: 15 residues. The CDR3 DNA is TGCGCCAGCAGCTTGTCGCAGGGCGGGGAGACTGAAGCTTTCTTT. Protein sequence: CASSLSQGGETEAFF.

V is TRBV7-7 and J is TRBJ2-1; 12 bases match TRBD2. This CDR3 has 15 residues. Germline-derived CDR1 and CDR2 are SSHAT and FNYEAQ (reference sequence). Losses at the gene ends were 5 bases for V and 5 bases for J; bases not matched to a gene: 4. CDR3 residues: CASSRRLAGDNEQFF. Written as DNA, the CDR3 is TGTGCCAGCAGCCGCCGACTAGCGGGGGACAATGAGCAGTTCTTC. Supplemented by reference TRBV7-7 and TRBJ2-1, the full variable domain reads GAGVSQSPRYKVTKRGQDVTLRCDPISSHATLYWYQQALGQGPEFLTYFNYEAQPDKSGLPSDRFSAERPEGSISTLTIQRTEQRDSAMYRCASSRRLAGDNEQFFGPGTRLTVL.

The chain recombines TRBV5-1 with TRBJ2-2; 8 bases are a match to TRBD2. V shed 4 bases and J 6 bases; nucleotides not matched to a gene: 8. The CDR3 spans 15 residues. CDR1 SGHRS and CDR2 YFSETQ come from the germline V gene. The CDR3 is CASSLGGLDSGELFF. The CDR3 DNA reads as TGCGCCAGCAGCCTGGGGGGACTAGATTCCGGGGAGCTGTTTTTT.

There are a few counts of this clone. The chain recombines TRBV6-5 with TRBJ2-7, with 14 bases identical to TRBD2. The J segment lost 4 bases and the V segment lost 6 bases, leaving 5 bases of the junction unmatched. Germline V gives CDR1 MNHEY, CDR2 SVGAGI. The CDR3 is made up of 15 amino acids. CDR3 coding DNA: TGTGCCAGCAGGGGGACTAGCGGGAGTACTTACGAGCAGTACTTC. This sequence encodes CASRGTSGSTYEQYF.

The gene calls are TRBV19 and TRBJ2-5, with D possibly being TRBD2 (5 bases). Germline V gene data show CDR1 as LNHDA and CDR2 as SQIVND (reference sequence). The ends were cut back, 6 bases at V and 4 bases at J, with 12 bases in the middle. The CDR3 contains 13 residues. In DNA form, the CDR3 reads TGTGCCAGTAGGGCCCGGGGTGCAGAGACCCAGTACTTC. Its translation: CASRARGAETQYF.

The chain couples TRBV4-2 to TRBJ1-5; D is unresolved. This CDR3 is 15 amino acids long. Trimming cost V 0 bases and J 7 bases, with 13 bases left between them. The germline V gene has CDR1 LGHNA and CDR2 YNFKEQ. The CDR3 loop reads CASSQDIERAQPQHF. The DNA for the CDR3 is TGTGCCAGCAGCCAAGATATTGAGAGGGCCCAGCCCCAGCATTTT.